The clone carrying this T cell receptor beta chain was detected a few times. The assay was immunoSEQ multiplex PCR, and TCRdb's table has in-frame clones only and misses some. The data hold under 60,000 clones, with about 88% observed a single time. The data were obtained in a study of OX40 agonist ivuxolimab in advanced cancers. Background on the study: Ivuxolimab, an antibody acting as an agonist of OX40 (CD134), was used to treat patients.

This TCR was sampled from an adult with an advanced solid tumor such as melanoma, head and neck, liver or kidney cancer. The sample consisted of CD4+ or CD8+ T cells sorted from blood, taken in a trial of the OX40 agonist ivuxolimab.

The CDR3 protein is CASSSASSYNEQFF. The CDR3 nucleotides read TGTGCCAGCAGTTCGGCGAGCTCCTACAATGAGCAGTTCTTC. The rearrangement uses TRBV6-1 and TRBJ2-1; D uncertain. The CDR3 spans 14 residues. Germline V gives CDR1 MNHNS, CDR2 SASEGT. Trimming cost V 5 bases and J 0 bases, with 8 bases left between them.